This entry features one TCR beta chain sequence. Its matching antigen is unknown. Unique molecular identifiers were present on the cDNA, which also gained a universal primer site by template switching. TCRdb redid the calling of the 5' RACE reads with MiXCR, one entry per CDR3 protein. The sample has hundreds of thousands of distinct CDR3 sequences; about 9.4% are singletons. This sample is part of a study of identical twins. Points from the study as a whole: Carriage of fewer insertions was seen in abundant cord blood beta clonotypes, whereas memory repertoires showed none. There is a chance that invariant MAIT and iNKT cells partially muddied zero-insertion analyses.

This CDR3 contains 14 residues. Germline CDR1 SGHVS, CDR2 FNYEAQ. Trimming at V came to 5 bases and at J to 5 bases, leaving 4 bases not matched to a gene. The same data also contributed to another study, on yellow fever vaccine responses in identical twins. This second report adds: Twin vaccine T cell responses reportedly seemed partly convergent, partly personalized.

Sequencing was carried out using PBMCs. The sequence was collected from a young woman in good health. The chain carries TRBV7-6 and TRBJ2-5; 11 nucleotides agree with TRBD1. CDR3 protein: CASSGQGAGETQYF. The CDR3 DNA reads TGTGCCAGCAGCGGACAGGGGGCTGGGGAGACCCAGTACTTC.